A selection of T cell receptor beta chains follows, all from one sample in a study of technical replicates of blood from a handful of donors. TCRdb's table, derived via immunoSEQ multiplex PCR, lists solely in-frame clones and lacks some. The sample holds 85,000 to 95,000 clones, about 96% seen once. The sequencing sample was made of T cells isolated from PBMCs. The receptors shown here come from a human donor in good health. The CDR3 runs from the conserved cysteine through the conserved F or W. D genes are given only for firm matches. Clone size appears in some rows only: once, few, many, or a class for an expanded clone.

once | TRBJ1-4 | TRBV7-9 | TRBD1 | CASSSQGASSGEKLFF | TGTGCCAGCAGCTCGCAGGGGGCGTCCTCTGGTGAAAAACTGTTTTTT
once | TRBJ2-7 | TRBV4-1 | TRBD2 | CASTQVGGEREQYF | TGCGCCAGCACCCAGGTGGGAGGGGAGCGCGAGCAGTACTTC
NA | TRBJ2-1 | TRBV5-6 | TRBD2 | CASSLNFTSGRGNEQFF | TGTGCCAGCAGCCTTAATTTCACTAGCGGGAGGGGCAATGAGCAGTTCTTC
NA | TRBJ2-2 | TRBV10-2 | TRBD2 | CASSDPPSGRPGELFF | TGCGCCAGCAGTGATCCCCCTAGCGGGAGGCCCGGGGAGCTGTTTTTT
NA | TRBJ2-1 | TRBV9 | TRBD1 | CASSVEGQHHNEQFF | TGTGCCAGCAGCGTAGAGGGACAGCACCACAATGAGCAGTTCTTC
NA | TRBJ2-2 | TRBV19 | TRBD2 | CASTDLAGGGTGELFF | TGTGCCAGTACCGACCTAGCGGGAGGAGGGACCGGGGAGCTGTTTTTT
NA | TRBJ2-5 | TRBV6-5 | NA | CASTPDAVETQYF | TGTGCCAGCACTCCCGACGCGGTGGAGACCCAGTACTTC
NA | TRBJ1-1 | TRBV6-4 | TRBD1 | CASSLQGGTEAFF | TGTGCCAGCAGCCTACAGGGGGGCACTGAAGCTTTCTTT
NA | TRBJ1-3 | TRBV27 | NA | CASSPNRDPRNTIYF | TGTGCCAGCAGCCCGAACAGGGACCCTCGAAACACCATATATTTT
once | TRBJ2-3 | TRBV9 | NA | CASSVGTTTDTQYF | TGTGCCAGCAGCGTAGGGACTACCACAGATACGCAGTATTTT
NA | TRBJ1-1 | TRBV28 | TRBD1 | CASSSTGRSTEAFF | TGTGCCAGCAGTTCGACAGGGAGGTCCACTGAAGCTTTCTTT
NA | TRBJ2-5 | TRBV7-2 | NA | CASSLGVAQYF | TGTGCCAGCAGCTTGGGAGTGGCCCAGTACTTC
NA | TRBJ1-5 | TRBV25-1 | NA | CASSEYRDQPQHF | TGTGCCAGCAGTGAATACCGGGATCAGCCCCAGCATTTT
NA | TRBJ2-1 | TRBV12-5 | TRBD2 | CASGLVLGLAGGNEQFF | TGTGCTAGTGGTTTGGTATTGGGACTAGCGGGAGGAAATGAGCAGTTCTTC
NA | TRBJ2-1 | TRBV7-9 | NA | CASSSTGYEQFF | TGTGCCAGCAGCTCCACAGGGTATGAGCAGTTCTTC
NA | TRBJ2-1 | TRBV11-2 | NA | CASSWEILYNEQFF | TGTGCCAGCAGCTGGGAGATCCTTTACAATGAGCAGTTCTTC
NA | TRBJ2-1 | TRBV28 | TRBD2 | CASSGTEGTSGKNEQFF | TGTGCCAGCAGCGGGACAGAAGGGACTAGCGGGAAGAATGAGCAGTTCTTC
NA | TRBJ2-3 | TRBV4-2 | NA | CASSYSAGSNTDTQYF | TGTGCCAGCAGCTACTCCGCAGGTAGTAACACAGATACGCAGTATTTT
few | TRBJ1-1 | TRBV14 | NA | CASSQDPWAVEAFF | TGTGCCAGCAGCCAAGATCCTTGGGCCGTCGAGGCTTTCTTT
NA | TRBJ1-1 | TRBV9 | NA | CASSEGDGMNTEAFF | TGTGCCAGCAGCGAGGGGGACGGCATGAACACTGAAGCTTTCTTT
NA | TRBJ1-1 | TRBV11-2 | NA | CASSFYRDSAFF | TGTGCCAGCAGCTTCTACAGGGATTCGGCTTTCTTT
NA | TRBJ2-3 | TRBV7-3 | TRBD2 | CASSLTSISGRNTQYF | TGTGCCAGCAGCTTAACGAGTATTAGCGGGAGGAATACGCAGTATTTT
NA | TRBJ1-2 | TRBV27 | NA | CASSLGSRYGYTF | TGTGCCAGCAGTTTAGGCAGTCGCTATGGCTACACCTTC
NA | TRBJ2-7 | TRBV15 | TRBD2 | CATSKGLAGRSSYEQYF | TGTGCCACCAGCAAGGGACTAGCGGGAAGGAGCTCCTACGAGCAGTACTTC
NA | TRBJ2-1 | TRBV10-3 | TRBD2 | CAISGLAGDNEQFF | TGTGCCATCAGCGGACTAGCGGGAGACAATGAGCAGTTCTTC
NA | TRBJ1-5 | TRBV19 | TRBD1 | CASSGTDSNQPQHF | TGTGCCAGTAGCGGGACAGATAGCAATCAGCCCCAGCATTTT
NA | TRBJ2-2 | TRBV19 | NA | CASSIGGGTGELFF | TGTGCCAGTAGTATAGGCGGCGGGACCGGGGAGCTGTTTTTT
NA | TRBJ2-5 | TRBV1 | NA | CTSSQDPDRGTGNQKETQYF | TGCACCAGCAGCCAAGATCCCGACAGGGGGACTGGTAACCAAAAAGAGACCCAGTACTTC
NA | TRBJ2-5 | TRBV5-1 | NA | CASSLAGGFQETQYF | TGCGCCAGCAGCTTGGCGGGGGGCTTCCAAGAGACCCAGTACTTC
NA | TRBJ1-1 | TRBV19 | NA | CASSITGTNTEAFF | TGTGCCAGTAGTATCACAGGGACGAACACTGAAGCTTTCTTT
once | TRBJ1-4 | TRBV21-1 | NA | CASSKTKRTGHYGKLFF | TGTGCCAGCAGCAAAACCAAGAGGACAGGGCACTATGGAAAACTGTTTTTT
NA | TRBJ2-7 | TRBV11-3 | NA | CASSLGPGYYEQYF | TGTGCCAGCAGCTTAGGCCCAGGATACTACGAGCAGTACTTC